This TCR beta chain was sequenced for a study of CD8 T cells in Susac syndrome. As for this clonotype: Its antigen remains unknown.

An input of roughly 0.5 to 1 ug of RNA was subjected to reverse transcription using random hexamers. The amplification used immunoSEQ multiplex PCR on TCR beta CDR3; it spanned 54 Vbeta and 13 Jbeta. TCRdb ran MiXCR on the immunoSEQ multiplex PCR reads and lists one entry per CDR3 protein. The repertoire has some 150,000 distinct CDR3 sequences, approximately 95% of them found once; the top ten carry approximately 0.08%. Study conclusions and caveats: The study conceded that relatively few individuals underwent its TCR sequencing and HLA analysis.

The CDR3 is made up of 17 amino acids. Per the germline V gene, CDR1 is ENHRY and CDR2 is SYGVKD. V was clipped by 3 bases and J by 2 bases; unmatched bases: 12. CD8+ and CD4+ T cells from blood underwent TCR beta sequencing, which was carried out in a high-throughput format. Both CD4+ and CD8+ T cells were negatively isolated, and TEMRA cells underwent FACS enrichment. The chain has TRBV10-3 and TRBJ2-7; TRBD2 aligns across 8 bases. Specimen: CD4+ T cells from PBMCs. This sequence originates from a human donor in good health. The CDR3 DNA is TGTGCCATCAGTGACCCGACTGGGCGGGAGGCCACCTACGAGCAGTACTTC. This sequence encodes CAISDPTGREATYEQYF.